This entry lists 20 T cell receptor beta chains sequenced from one sample in a study of CD8 T cells in ankylosing spondylitis. MiXCR, run by TCRdb on the 5' RACE reads, gives a single entry per CDR3 protein. This sample has 300,000 to 400,000 distinct CDR3 sequences, with around a tenth found just once. Sequencing used blood, either unsorted or a sorted T cell fraction (not recorded which). The receptor source for this set is a female donor with ankylosing spondylitis or in good health (not recorded which).

This clonotype appeared a few times. This chain connects TRBV21-1 to TRBJ2-7; the table's D gene call, TRBD1, was not cross checked with the DNA. TRBV21-1 is labeled a pseudogene. CDR3 length: 14 amino acids. CDR3 residues: CASSPAGAGDEQYF. CDR3 sequence (DNA): TGTGCCAGCAGTCCAGCGGGGGCGGGTGACGAGCAGTACTTC.

A note on this clonotype: One end of the junction is discordant with germline, which a read error may explain. The rearrangement uses TRBV20-1 and TRBJ1-5, with TRBD1 as a possible D gene (5 bases). Germline V gene data show CDR1 as DFQATT and CDR2 as SNEGSKA (reference sequence). The CDR3 extends over 18 amino acids. CDR3 residues: CCARESGRESYSNQPQHF. The DNA for the CDR3 is TGCTGTGCTAGAGAGTCGGGCAGGGAGTCCTATAGCAATCAGCCCCAGCATTTT.

This clonotype was detected many times. The genes are TRBV28 and TRBJ2-7, with a weak D call TRBD1 (6 bases). Germline CDR1 reads MDHEN; CDR2 reads SYDVKM. V was pared by 2 bases and J by 5 bases, with 13 bases between. The CDR3 has 14 residues. The CDR3 loop is CASSLQGLIHEQYF. For the CDR3, the DNA is TGTGCCAGCAGTTTACAGGGGCTGATCCACGAGCAGTACTTC.

In its sample, this clonotype was seen a few times. This chain links TRBV3-1 with TRBJ2-3; 9 bases fit TRBD2. The CDR3 loop spans 13 amino acids. The germline gives CDR1 LGHDT, CDR2 YNNKEL (reference sequence). J lost 14 bases, V lost 0 bases, and 6 bases had no gene match. The CDR3 loop is CASSQEGAGLAYF. The CDR3 coding sequence is TGTGCCAGCAGCCAAGAAGGCGCGGGACTAGCGTATTTT.

This clonotype showed up many times. This chain connects TRBV5-1 to TRBJ1-4; 7 bases agree with TRBD1. CDR3 length: 14 amino acids. J gave up 8 bases and V 5 bases, and 9 bases lay outside the gene matches. The V gene's germline CDR1 is SGHRS and CDR2 YFSETQ. CDR3 nucleotide sequence: TGCGCCAGCAGAACCCGGGACAGCGGGGAAAAACTGTTTTTT. Translation: CASRTRDSGEKLFF.

The V call is TRBV4-1, the J call TRBJ2-7, with 7 bases that match TRBD1. CDR1 is MGHRA, CDR2 YSYEKL, per germline. The ends lost 4 bases at V and 7 bases at J; junction bases unmatched: 10. CDR3 length: 14 residues. CDR3 sequence: CASSLIDRAQEQYF. For the CDR3, the DNA is TGCGCCAGCAGCCTGATAGACAGGGCACAAGAGCAGTACTTC.

This clonotype was seen once. This sequence joins TRBV5-5 and TRBJ1-2, with D possibly matching TRBD1 (5 bases). V gave up 2 bases and J gave up 3 bases, with 14 bases separating them. CDR3 length: 15 residues. Looked up from germline, CDR1 is SGHKS and CDR2 is YYEKEE (reference sequence). This CDR3 reads CASSFHTGTDYGYTF. The CDR3 DNA reads as TGTGCCAGCAGCTTCCACACCGGGACGGACTATGGCTACACCTTC. Based on the CDR3 plus reference TRBV5-5 and TRBJ1-2, the full variable domain is DAGVTQSPTHLIKTRGQQVTLRCSPISGHKSVSWYQQVLGQGPQFIFQYYEKEERGRGNFPDRFSARQFPNYSSELNVNALLLGDSALYLCASSFHTGTDYGYTFGSGTRLTVV.

This clonotype was seen ten or more times. CDR3 bases: TGCGCCAGCAGCTCGCTGGAAGGTTCCTACAATGAGCAGTTCTTC. The encoded protein is CASSSLEGSYNEQFF. V gene TRBV5-1 combines with J gene TRBJ2-1; no clear D. Trimming took 3 bases from V and 1 from J, leaving 11 bases between them. Germline V gene sequence: CDR1 SGHRS, CDR2 YFSETQ. The length of the CDR3 is 15 residues.

The CDR3 nucleotides read TGTGCCAGCAGCCAAGGGACAACTAGCACAGATACGCAGTATTTT. Translation gives CASSQGTTSTDTQYF. The chain links TRBV14 to TRBJ2-3; TRBD1 might be the D (5 bases). Trimming left V 1 base short and J 0 bases short, with 8 bases between. The CDR3 is 15 amino acids. The germline V gene encodes CDR1 SGHDN and CDR2 FVKESK.

This clonotype has ten or more counts. The chain uses TRBV20-1 and TRBJ1-6; 7 bases match TRBD1. From germline, CDR1 is DFQATT and CDR2 SNEGSKA (reference sequence). The junction had 8 bases not matched to a gene; V was cut back by 6 bases and J by 9 bases. The CDR3 has 13 amino acids. CDR3 sequence reads: CSASQGVISPLHF. CDR3 nucleotides: TGCAGTGCGTCCCAGGGGGTAATTTCACCCCTCCACTTT.

This clonotype was observed many times. The V gene is TRBV5-1, the J gene TRBJ1-6; TRBD1 aligns across 7 bases. After removal of 1 base from V and 9 bases from J, the junction contained 7 bases not matched to a gene. CDR3 size: 15 residues. Germline CDR1 SGHRS, CDR2 YFSETQ. CDR3 DNA: TGCGCCAGCAGCTTGAAAATGCAGGGGGGTTCACCCCTCCACTTT. Its translation: CASSLKMQGGSPLHF.

This sequence joins TRBV20-1 and TRBJ2-5, with 8 bases matching TRBD2. This CDR3 spans 13 amino acids. Germline CDR1 reads DFQATT; CDR2 reads SNEGSKA (reference sequence). The junction had 8 bases not matched to a gene; V was cut back by 3 bases and J by 8 bases. CDR3 protein: CSASPGLAGTQYF. CDR3 DNA: TGCAGTGCTAGTCCCGGACTAGCTGGAACCCAGTACTTC.

The sample holds a few counts of this clonotype. V gene TRBV6-2 or TRBV6-3 combines with J gene TRBJ1-6; 8 nucleotides agree with TRBD1. The CDR3 loop spans 15 amino acids. The germline V gene encodes CDR1 MNHEY and CDR2 SVGEGT. Germline trimming cut 6 bases from V and 2 bases from J; bases unmatched to any gene: 3. The CDR3 is CASRDRDTYNSPLHF. The CDR3 coding sequence is TGTGCCAGCAGGGACAGGGACACCTATAATTCACCCCTCCACTTT.

This clonotype has ten or more counts. The chain is built from TRBV20-1 and TRBJ1-1; D not resolved. The V end lost 3 bases, the J end lost 5 bases, and 13 bases lay between the germline ends. Per the germline V gene, CDR1 is DFQATT and CDR2 is SNEGSKA (reference sequence). This CDR3 is built from 13 residues. CDR3: CSASRRVLTEAFF. The CDR3 nucleotides read TGCAGTGCTAGTCGGCGGGTGTTAACTGAAGCTTTCTTT.

Worth noting for this clonotype: This may arise from a read error, as a much more abundant clone is one base away. The chain uses TRBV28 and TRBJ2-2, with D maybe TRBD2 (6 bases). The CDR3 is 15 residues long. CDR1 is MDHEN, CDR2 SYDVKM, per germline. The V end lost 7 bases, the J end lost 4 bases, and 16 bases lay between the germline ends. CDR3 amino acids: CASKGGPSGTGELFF. CDR3 sequence (DNA): TGTGCCAGCAAAGGAGGGCCCTCGGGCACCGGGGAGCTGTTTTTT.

This clonotype has ten or more counts. The chain is built from TRBV28 and TRBJ2-2; TRBD2 aligns across 8 bases. The CDR3 extends over 14 amino acids. Germline trimming cut 7 bases from V and 6 bases from J; bases unmatched to any gene: 7. CDR1 MDHEN and CDR2 SYDVKM come from the germline V gene. The CDR3 coding sequence is TGTGCCAGCATCCCGGGGGGGCCGTCCGGGGAGCTGTTTTTT. Amino acid sequence: CASIPGGPSGELFF.

The sample holds a few counts of this clonotype. The V and J genes are TRBV5-5 and TRBJ1-5; D is possibly TRBD1 (6 bases). CDR1 is SGHKS, CDR2 YYEKEE, per germline (reference sequence). This CDR3 has 13 amino acids. Trimming removed 6 bases at V and 4 bases at J, with 11 bases between. This CDR3 is CASTPDRNQPQHF. CDR3 sequence (DNA): TGTGCCAGCACCCCCGACAGGAATCAGCCCCAGCATTTT.

This clonotype appeared many times. The chain uses TRBV12-3 or TRBV12-4 and TRBJ2-3, with D uncertain. This CDR3 region has 14 residues. Trimming cost V 2 bases and J 3 bases, with 9 bases left between them. The CDR3 sequence is CASSLLGLTDTQYF. CDR3 nucleotide sequence: TGTGCCAGCAGTTTACTGGGTCTTACAGATACGCAGTATTTT.

This clonotype came up many times. The V gene is TRBV20-1, the J gene TRBJ2-4; D is unresolved. Germline CDR1 and CDR2: DFQATT and SNEGSKA (reference sequence). V was cut by 5 bases and J by 9 bases, with 20 bases left in between. The CDR3 is 14 residues long. Here the CDR3 DNA reads TGCAGTGCTCGTCGGTATGGGTCCGGAGCCATTCAGTACTTC. This sequence encodes CSARRYGSGAIQYF.

The J gene is TRBJ2-4, the V gene TRBV3-1, with a tentative D call TRBD1 (6 bases). This CDR3 has 15 amino acids. From germline, CDR1 is LGHDT and CDR2 YNNKEL (reference sequence). The germline V and J ends were trimmed by 7 bases and 3 bases, with 16 bases remaining between them. The CDR3, as DNA: TGTGCCAGCACCCCCCCACAGGGTTTCAAAAACATTCAGTACTTC. Translating it yields CASTPPQGFKNIQYF.